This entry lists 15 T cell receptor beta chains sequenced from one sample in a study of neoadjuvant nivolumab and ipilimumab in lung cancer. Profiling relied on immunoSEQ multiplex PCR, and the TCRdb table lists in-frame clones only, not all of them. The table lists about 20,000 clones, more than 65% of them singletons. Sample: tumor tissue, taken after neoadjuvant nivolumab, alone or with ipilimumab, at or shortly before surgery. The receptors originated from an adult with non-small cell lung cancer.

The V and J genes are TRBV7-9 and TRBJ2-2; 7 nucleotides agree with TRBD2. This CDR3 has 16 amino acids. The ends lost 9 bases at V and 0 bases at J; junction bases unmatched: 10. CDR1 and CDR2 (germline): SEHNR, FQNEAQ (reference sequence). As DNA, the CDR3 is TGTGCCAGTCCTACCGTACGGGAGGCGAACACCGGGGAGCTGTTTTTT. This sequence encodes CASPTVREANTGELFF.

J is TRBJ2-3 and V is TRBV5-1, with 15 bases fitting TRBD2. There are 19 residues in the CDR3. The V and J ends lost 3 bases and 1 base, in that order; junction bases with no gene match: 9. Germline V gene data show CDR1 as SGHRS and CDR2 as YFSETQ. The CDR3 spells CASSSGGLAGGVGTDTQYF. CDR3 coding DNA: TGCGCCAGCAGCTCAGGGGGACTAGCGGGAGGAGTCGGCACAGATACGCAGTATTTT. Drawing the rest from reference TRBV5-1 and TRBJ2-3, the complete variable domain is KAGVTQTPRYLIKTRGQQVTLSCSPISGHRSVSWYQQTPGQGLQFLFEYFSETQRNKGNFPGRFSGRQFSNSRSEMNVSTLELGDSALYLCASSSGGLAGGVGTDTQYFGPGTRLTVL.

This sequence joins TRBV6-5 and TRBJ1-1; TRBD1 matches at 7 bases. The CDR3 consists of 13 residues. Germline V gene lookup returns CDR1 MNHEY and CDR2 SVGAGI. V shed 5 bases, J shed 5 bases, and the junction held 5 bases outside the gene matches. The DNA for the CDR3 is TGTGCCAGCAGTAGATTACAGGGGACTGAAGCTTTCTTT. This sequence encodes CASSRLQGTEAFF.

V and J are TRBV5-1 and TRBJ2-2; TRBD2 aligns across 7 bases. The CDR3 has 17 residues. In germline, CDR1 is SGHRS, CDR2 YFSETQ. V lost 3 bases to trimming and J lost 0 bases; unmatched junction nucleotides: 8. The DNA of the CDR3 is TGCGCCAGCAGCTCGATACTAGCGCTATCGAACACCGGGGAGCTGTTTTTT. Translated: CASSSILALSNTGELFF.

In nucleotides, the CDR3 is TGTGCCAGCTCACCGGGACCGGGAAACACCATATATTTT. It translates to CASSPGPGNTIYF. The rearrangement links TRBV18 to TRBJ1-3; D may be TRBD1 (5 bases). In germline, CDR1 is KGHSH, CDR2 LQKENI. There are 13 residues in the CDR3. With 3 bases removed from V and 4 bases from J, the gap between germline ends came to 7 bases.

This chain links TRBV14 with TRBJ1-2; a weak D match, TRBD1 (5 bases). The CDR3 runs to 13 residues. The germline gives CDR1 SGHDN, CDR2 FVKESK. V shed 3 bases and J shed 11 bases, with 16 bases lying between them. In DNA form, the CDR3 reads TGTGCCAGCAGCCAGGTACAGAGGGGATATTACACCTTC. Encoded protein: CASSQVQRGYYTF.

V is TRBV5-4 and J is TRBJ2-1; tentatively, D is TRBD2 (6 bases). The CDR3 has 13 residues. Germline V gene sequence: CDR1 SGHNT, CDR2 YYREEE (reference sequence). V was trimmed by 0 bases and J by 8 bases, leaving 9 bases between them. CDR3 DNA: TGTGCCAGCAGCTTGGAGGCTAGCGATGAGCAGTTCTTC. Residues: CASSLEASDEQFF.

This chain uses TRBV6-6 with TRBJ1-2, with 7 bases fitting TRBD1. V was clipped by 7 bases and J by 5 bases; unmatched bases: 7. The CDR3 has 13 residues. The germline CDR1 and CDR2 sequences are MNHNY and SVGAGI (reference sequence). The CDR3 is CASIQTGFYGYTF. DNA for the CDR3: TGTGCCAGCATACAGACAGGGTTTTATGGCTACACCTTC.

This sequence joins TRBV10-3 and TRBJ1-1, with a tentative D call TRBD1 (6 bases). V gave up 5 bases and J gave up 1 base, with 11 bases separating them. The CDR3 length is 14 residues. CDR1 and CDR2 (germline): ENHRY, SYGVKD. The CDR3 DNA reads TGTGCCATCAGTAATGACAGGACGAACACTGAAGCTTTCTTT. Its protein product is CAISNDRTNTEAFF.

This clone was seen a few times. The CDR3 nucleotides read TGTGCCAGCAGCTCAATAAACAGGGGAAGATCCTACGAGCAGTACTTC. Its protein product is CASSSINRGRSYEQYF. This rearrangement joins TRBV7-9 to TRBJ2-7; 7 nucleotides agree with TRBD1. The CDR3 has 16 amino acids. The V segment lost 4 bases and the J segment 1 base; nucleotides outside the gene matches: 10. CDR1 and CDR2 from the germline V gene are SEHNR and FQNEAQ (reference sequence). Filled out from reference TRBV7-9 and TRBJ2-7, the complete variable domain reads DTGVSQNPRHKITKRGQNVTFRCDPISEHNRLYWYRQTLGQGPEFLTYFQNEAQLEKSRLLSDRFSAERPKGSFSTLEIQRTEQGDSAMYLCASSSINRGRSYEQYFGPGTRLTVT.

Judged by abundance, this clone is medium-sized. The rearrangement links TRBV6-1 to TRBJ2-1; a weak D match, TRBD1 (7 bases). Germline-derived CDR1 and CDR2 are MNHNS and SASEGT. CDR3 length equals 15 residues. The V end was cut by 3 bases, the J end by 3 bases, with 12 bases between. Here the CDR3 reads CASSEWQGGYNEQFF. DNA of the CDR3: TGTGCCAGCAGTGAGTGGCAGGGGGGCTACAATGAGCAGTTCTTC.

The CDR3 DNA follows: TGTGCCAGCAGCCTGGGGCAGGGCACTGAAGCTTTCTTT. Amino acids: CASSLGQGTEAFF. V usage is TRBV7-6 and J usage is TRBJ1-1; a weak D match, TRBD1 (5 bases). Germline CDR1 SGHVS, CDR2 FNYEAQ. The CDR3 consists of 13 residues. Trimming took 5 bases from V and 4 from J, leaving 11 bases between them.

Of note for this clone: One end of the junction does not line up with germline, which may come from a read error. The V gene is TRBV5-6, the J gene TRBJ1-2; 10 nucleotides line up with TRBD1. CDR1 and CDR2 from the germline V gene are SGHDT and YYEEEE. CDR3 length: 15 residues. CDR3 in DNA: TGTGCCAGCAGTTTGGACAGGGGGACAGGGTATGGCTACACCTTC. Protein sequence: CASSLDRGTGYGYTF. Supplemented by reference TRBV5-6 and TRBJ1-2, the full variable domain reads DAGVTQSPTHLIKTRGQQVTLRCSPKSGHDTVSWYQQALGQGPQFIFQYYEEEERQRGNFPDRFSGHQFPNYSSELNVNALLLGDSALYLCASSLDRGTGYGYTFGSGTRLTVV.

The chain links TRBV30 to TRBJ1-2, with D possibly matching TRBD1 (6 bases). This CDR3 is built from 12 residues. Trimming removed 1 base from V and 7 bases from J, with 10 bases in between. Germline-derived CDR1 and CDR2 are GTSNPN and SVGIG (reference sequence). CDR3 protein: CAWSAGAGGYTF. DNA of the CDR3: TGTGCCTGGAGTGCAGGGGCTGGTGGCTACACCTTC.

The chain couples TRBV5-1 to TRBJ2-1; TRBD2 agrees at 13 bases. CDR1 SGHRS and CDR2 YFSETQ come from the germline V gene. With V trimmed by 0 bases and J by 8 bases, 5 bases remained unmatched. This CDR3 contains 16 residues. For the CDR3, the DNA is TGCGCCAGCAGCTTGGGAGGGACTAGCGGGACCCATGAGCAGTTCTTC. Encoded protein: CASSLGGTSGTHEQFF.